The 17 T cell receptor beta chains given below trace back to one sample, sequenced in a study of OX40 agonist ivuxolimab in advanced cancers. The library was made by the immunoSEQ multiplex PCR assay. The table comes from immuneACCESS by way of TCRdb, which keeps in-frame sequences with V and J called. Part of the clones is missing from these tables; in studies checked, under half for an unresolved V gene and the rest for unknown reasons. The sample yields tens of thousands of clones; roughly 84% were counted once. Roughly 0.69% of the sample belongs to the ten largest clones. The material was CD4+ or CD8+ T cells sorted from blood, obtained in a trial of the OX40 agonist ivuxolimab. The origin of the receptors is an adult with an advanced solid tumor such as melanoma, head and neck, liver or kidney cancer.

The chain is built from TRBV5-1 and TRBJ2-5, with D possibly called TRBD1 or TRBD2 (5 bases each). CDR1 and CDR2 (germline): SGHRS, YFSETQ. Deletions cut 1 base from V and 2 bases from J, with 9 bases between. CDR3 length equals 14 residues. In DNA form, the CDR3 reads TGCGCCAGCAGCTTGCGGGGCGAACAAGAGACCCAGTACTTC. Its protein product is CASSLRGEQETQYF.

The CDR3 sequence is CASSPGRGNTEAFF. In DNA, the CDR3 is TGCGCCAGCAGCCCCGGACGGGGGAACACTGAAGCTTTCTTT. The chain has TRBV5-1 and TRBJ1-1; D gene ambiguous. The V gene's germline CDR1 is SGHRS and CDR2 YFSETQ. With 4 bases removed from V and 1 base from J, the gap between germline ends came to 11 bases. The CDR3 runs to 14 residues.

The rearrangement uses TRBV20-1 and TRBJ1-1; unclear D gene. The CDR3 is 11 amino acids. Germline-derived CDR1 and CDR2 are DFQATT and SNEGSKA (reference sequence). With 6 bases removed from V and 3 bases from J, the gap between germline ends came to 8 bases. In DNA form, the CDR3 reads TGCAGTGCGGGGATGTACACTGAAGCTTTCTTT. It specifies CSAGMYTEAFF.

This sequence joins TRBV18 and TRBJ1-3; D not resolved. The CDR3 runs to 16 residues. Germline V gene data show CDR1 as KGHSH and CDR2 as LQKENI. Trimming took 6 bases from V and 1 from J, leaving 16 bases between them. The CDR3 sequence is CASSPRTDGSGNTIYF. CDR3 DNA sequence: TGTGCCAGCTCTCCCCGGACGGATGGATCTGGAAACACCATATATTTT.

The DNA of the CDR3 is TGTGCCAGCAGCTCGAGCGGGGGGCTGAAAGAGACCCAGTACTTC. Translating it yields CASSSSGGLKETQYF. The chain carries TRBV6-6 and TRBJ2-5; 9 bases line up with TRBD2. CDR3 length equals 15 residues. The junction had 8 bases not matched to a gene; V was cut back by 6 bases and J by 3 bases. The germline V gene has CDR1 MNHNY and CDR2 SVGAGI (reference sequence).

The genes are TRBV2 and TRBJ1-5; D ambiguous. Trimming removed 6 bases at V and 3 bases at J, with 9 bases between. This CDR3 comprises 13 residues. Germline V gene data show CDR1 as SNHLY and CDR2 as FYNNEI. Here the CDR3 reads CASRGRINQPQHF. CDR3 in DNA: TGTGCCAGCAGAGGACGGATCAATCAGCCCCAGCATTTT.

The chain couples TRBV7-2 to TRBJ2-3, with 10 bases that match TRBD2. V lost 5 bases, J lost 6 bases, and 14 bases stayed unmatched. The CDR3 contains 17 residues. Germline-derived CDR1 and CDR2 are SGHTA and FQGNSA. In nucleotides, the CDR3 is TGTGCCAGCAGCCTCTCAAGGGCTAGCGGGGGCAAGGATACGCAGTATTTT. Translation: CASSLSRASGGKDTQYF.

This clone was observed a few times. The chain links TRBV12-5 to TRBJ2-5; D uncertain. The CDR3 spans 15 residues. Germline V CDR1 and CDR2: LGHNT, FRNRAP. Deletions cut 7 bases from V and 1 base from J, with 16 bases between. The CDR3 loop is CASAPQAGFQETQYF. The CDR3 DNA follows: TGTGCTAGTGCCCCTCAAGCAGGATTCCAAGAGACCCAGTACTTC.

This chain uses TRBV7-2 with TRBJ2-7; tentatively, D is TRBD1 (6 bases). The germline V gene has CDR1 SGHTA and CDR2 FQGNSA. Trimming took 3 bases from V and 6 from J, leaving 24 bases between them. The CDR3 is 17 amino acids. CDR3 loop: CASSFSVWGRPPGEQYF. The CDR3 DNA sequence: TGTGCCAGCAGCTTTAGTGTTTGGGGGCGGCCTCCTGGCGAGCAGTACTTC.

The chain couples TRBV14 to TRBJ1-3; no reliable D call. V was shortened by 5 bases and J by 4 bases, with 3 bases between the two germline ends. The CDR3 spans 11 residues. The germline gives CDR1 SGHDN, CDR2 FVKESK. The chain's CDR3 is CASSWGNTIYF. CDR3 sequence (DNA): TGTGCCAGCAGCTGGGGAAACACCATATATTTT.

The chain is built from TRBV11-2 and TRBJ2-2; TRBD2 is a possible D gene (5 bases). This CDR3 comprises 17 residues. The ends were cut back, 4 bases at V and 1 base at J, with 16 bases in the middle. In germline, CDR1 is SGHAT, CDR2 FQNNGV. The CDR3 DNA reads as TGTGCCAGCAGCTCCCCCAAGATAGCGTGGAACACCGGGGAGCTGTTTTTT. This codes for CASSSPKIAWNTGELFF.

This clone has more than one count but fewer than ten. In the same sample, other DNA sequences code for this CDR3. The CDR3 DNA is TGTGCCAGCTCACCACCAGGGGGCGATACGCAGTATTTT. Translation gives CASSPPGGDTQYF. J is TRBJ2-3 and V is TRBV18; 7 nucleotides agree with TRBD1. Germline-derived CDR1 and CDR2 are KGHSH and LQKENI. The CDR3 is 13 residues long. The junction had 0 bases not matched to a gene; V was cut back by 0 bases and J by 6 bases.

This sequence joins TRBV19 and TRBJ1-3, with D unresolved. Germline values: CDR1 LNHDA, CDR2 SQIVND (reference sequence). Trimming cost V 1 base and J 2 bases, with 6 bases left between them. The CDR3 totals 14 residues. The CDR3 sequence is CASSIGSPGNTIYF. As DNA, the CDR3 is TGTGCCAGTAGTATAGGTAGCCCTGGAAACACCATATATTTT.

The chain couples TRBV4-3 to TRBJ2-3; possible D gene TRBD2, 6 bases. Germline V gene lookup returns CDR1 LGHNA and CDR2 YSLEER. The CDR3 has 13 amino acids. Trimming left V 2 bases short and J 6 bases short, with 9 bases between. CDR3 sequence reads: CASSQLLADTQYF. The CDR3 DNA follows: TGCGCCAGCAGCCAATTACTAGCCGATACGCAGTATTTT.

The chain uses TRBV7-3 and TRBJ1-2; 8 positions agree with TRBD1. J was trimmed by 8 bases and V by 5 bases; bases with no gene match: 1. Looked up from germline, CDR1 is SGHTA and CDR2 is FQGTGA. The CDR3 contains 11 residues. For the CDR3, the DNA is TGTGCCAGCAGCGCAGGGGGCGGCTACACCTTC. Translating it yields CASSAGGGYTF.

This clone was seen just once. The chain uses TRBV15 and TRBJ2-3; 9 nucleotides align to TRBD2. The CDR3 loop spans 15 amino acids. CDR1 LNHNV and CDR2 YYDKDF come from the germline V gene (reference sequence). V dropped 11 bases and J dropped 1; count of bases not matched to a gene: 10. The CDR3 coding sequence is TGTGCCTGTCGGAGCGGGGGGATGGGCACAGATACGCAGTATTTT. Its protein is CACRSGGMGTDTQYF.

The CDR3 sequence is CASSYQVGETQYF. The CDR3 bases are TGTGCCAGCAGTTACCAGGTGGGAGAGACCCAGTACTTC. V gene TRBV6-5 combines with J gene TRBJ2-5; D is unclear. Germline CDR1 and CDR2: MNHEY and SVGAGI. The CDR3 covers 13 residues. The V end was cut by 2 bases, the J end by 4 bases, with 8 bases between.